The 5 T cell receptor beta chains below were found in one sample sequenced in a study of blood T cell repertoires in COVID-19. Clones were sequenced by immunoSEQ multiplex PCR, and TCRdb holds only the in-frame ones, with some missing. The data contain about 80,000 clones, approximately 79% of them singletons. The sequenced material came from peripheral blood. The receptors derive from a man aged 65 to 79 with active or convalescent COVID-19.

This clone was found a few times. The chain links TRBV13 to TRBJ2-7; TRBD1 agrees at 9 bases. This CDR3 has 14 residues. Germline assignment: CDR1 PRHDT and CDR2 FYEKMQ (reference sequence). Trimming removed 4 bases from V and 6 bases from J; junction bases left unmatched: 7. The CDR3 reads CASSSPGQGGEQYF. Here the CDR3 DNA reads TGTGCCAGCAGCTCACCGGGACAGGGAGGCGAGCAGTACTTC.

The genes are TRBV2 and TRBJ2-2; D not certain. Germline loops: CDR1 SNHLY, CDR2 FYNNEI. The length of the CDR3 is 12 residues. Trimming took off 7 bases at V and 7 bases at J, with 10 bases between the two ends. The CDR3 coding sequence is TGTGCCAGCATACAGTCGGACGGGGAGCTGTTTTTT. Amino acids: CASIQSDGELFF.

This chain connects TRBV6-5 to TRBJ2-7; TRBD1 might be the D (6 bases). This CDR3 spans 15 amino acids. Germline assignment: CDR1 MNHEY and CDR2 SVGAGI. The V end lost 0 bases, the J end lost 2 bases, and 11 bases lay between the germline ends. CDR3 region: CASSYSTGRTYEQYF. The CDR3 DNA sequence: TGTGCCAGCAGTTACTCGACAGGCCGTACCTACGAGCAGTACTTC.

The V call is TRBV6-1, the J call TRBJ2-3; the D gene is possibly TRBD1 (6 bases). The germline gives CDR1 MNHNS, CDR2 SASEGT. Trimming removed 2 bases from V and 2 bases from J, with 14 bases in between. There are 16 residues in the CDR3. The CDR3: CASSEYPGVTTDTQYF. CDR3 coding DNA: TGTGCCAGCAGTGAATATCCAGGGGTAACCACAGATACGCAGTATTTT.

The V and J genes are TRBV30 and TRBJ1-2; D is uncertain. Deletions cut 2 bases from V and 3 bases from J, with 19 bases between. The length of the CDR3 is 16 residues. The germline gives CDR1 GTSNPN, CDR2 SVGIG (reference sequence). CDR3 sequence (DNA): TGTGCCTGGAGTCCACCGGACCGGGAACCTTACTATGGCTACACCTTC. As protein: CAWSPPDREPYYGYTF.